These 14 T cell receptor beta chains were sequenced from one sample in a study of T cells in localized non-small cell lung cancer. Clones were sequenced by immunoSEQ multiplex PCR, and TCRdb holds only the in-frame ones, with some missing. The sample holds roughly 40,000 clones, 85% to 90% seen once. The sequences come from peripheral blood, collected before any cancer treatment. The receptors here all came from a man aged 18-55 years with stage I lung adenocarcinoma.

This clone came up once. V usage is TRBV2 and J usage is TRBJ1-1; 10 bases align to TRBD1. This CDR3 spans 13 amino acids. CDR1 is SNHLY and CDR2 is FYNNEI in the germline V gene. V shed 2 bases, J shed 7 bases, and the junction held 1 base outside the gene matches. The CDR3: CASSEWTGGEAFF. The CDR3 nucleotides are TGTGCCAGCAGTGAATGGACAGGGGGTGAAGCTTTCTTT.

The chain couples TRBV27 to TRBJ1-1; TRBD1 aligns across 11 bases. This CDR3 has 15 residues. The V segment lost 6 bases and the J segment 0 bases; nucleotides outside the gene matches: 3. The germline CDR1 and CDR2 sequences are MNHEY and SMNVEV (reference sequence). CDR3 residues: CASSRDRGMNTEAFF. In DNA form, the CDR3 reads TGTGCCAGCAGCCGGGACAGGGGGATGAACACTGAAGCTTTCTTT.

Notes on this clone: One end of the junction is discordant with germline, which a read error may explain. V is TRBV6-6 and J is TRBJ1-1; the D gene is possibly TRBD1 (6 bases). Looked up from germline, CDR1 is MNHNY and CDR2 is SVGAGI (reference sequence). There are 15 residues in the CDR3. The CDR3 DNA sequence: TGTGCCAGCAGTCGCCAAAGCCAGGGGAACGCTGAAGCTTTCTTT. This translates into CASSRQSQGNAEAFF.

V gene TRBV15 combines with J gene TRBJ2-2, with 15 bases matching TRBD2. Germline V lookup: CDR1 LNHNV, CDR2 YYDKDF (reference sequence). V shed 3 bases and J 1 base; nucleotides not matched to a gene: 6. The CDR3 extends over 19 amino acids. CDR3 sequence reads: CATSRPGLAGGWNTGELFF. The CDR3 DNA follows: TGTGCCACCAGCAGGCCGGGACTAGCGGGGGGCTGGAACACCGGGGAGCTGTTTTTT.

The rearrangement links TRBV12-5 to TRBJ2-3; 7 bases agree with TRBD1. This CDR3 comprises 15 residues. CDR1 is LGHNT, CDR2 FRNRAP, per germline. V was pared by 1 base and J by 2 bases, with 3 bases of the junction left unmatched. In DNA, the CDR3 is TGTGCTAGTGGTTTGGGAGGGGGCCTCACAGATACGCAGTATTTT. The encoded protein is CASGLGGGLTDTQYF.

The rearrangement uses TRBV19 and TRBJ1-5; tentative D call: TRBD1 (5 bases). The CDR3 has 15 amino acids. V lost 10 bases and J 0 bases, leaving 16 bases between the germline ends. Germline lookup yields CDR1 LNHDA and CDR2 SQIVND (reference sequence). The DNA of the CDR3 is TGTGCCATCTCCCGGGACGCTTATAGCAATCAGCCCCAGCATTTT. It yields the protein CAISRDAYSNQPQHF.

As DNA, the CDR3 is TGTGCCAGCTCACTACAGGGGGAGACTAACTATGGCTACACCTTC. This translates into CASSLQGETNYGYTF. The chain has TRBV18 and TRBJ1-2; TRBD1 aligns across 8 bases. Germline V gene data show CDR1 as KGHSH and CDR2 as LQKENI. V trimming: 4 bases; J trimming: 0 bases; junction bases outside the gene matches: 4. This CDR3 has 15 amino acids.

The chain combines TRBV4-2 with TRBJ1-2, with D perhaps TRBD1 (5 bases). The V gene's germline CDR1 is LGHNA and CDR2 YNFKEQ. V lost 4 bases to trimming and J lost 8 bases, with 20 bases between them. This CDR3 contains 15 residues. The chain's CDR3 is CASSRGGDPEGGYTF. Here the CDR3 DNA reads TGTGCCAGCAGCCGCGGAGGAGATCCAGAGGGGGGCTACACCTTC.

This chain joins TRBV5-1 and TRBJ2-1, with 9 bases that match TRBD2. The CDR3 consists of 18 residues. V trimming: 4 bases; J trimming: 4 bases; junction bases outside the gene matches: 15. The germline V gene has CDR1 SGHRS and CDR2 YFSETQ. The CDR3 DNA sequence: TGCGCCAGCAGCCGTGATCTACCAGCGGGGGGCTTTTACAATGAGCAGTTCTTC. It encodes CASSRDLPAGGFYNEQFF.

V is TRBV4-1 and J is TRBJ2-7; TRBD2 agrees at 8 bases. From germline, CDR1 is MGHRA and CDR2 YSYEKL. The CDR3 length is 15 residues. Losses at the gene ends were 4 bases for V and 0 bases for J; bases not matched to a gene: 5. As DNA, the CDR3 is TGCGCCAGCAGCCCTCGAAGCGGGGGCTCCTACGAGCAGTACTTC. Its protein product is CASSPRSGGSYEQYF.

The V gene is TRBV2, the J gene TRBJ1-2; TRBD1 matches at 8 bases. Germline values: CDR1 SNHLY, CDR2 FYNNEI. Losses at the gene ends were 6 bases for V and 8 bases for J; bases not matched to a gene: 11. This CDR3 spans 14 amino acids. Here the CDR3 reads CASSKRETGVGYTF. The CDR3 DNA reads as TGTGCCAGCAGCAAGAGGGAGACAGGGGTCGGCTACACCTTC. The entire variable domain, with the rest obtained from reference TRBV2 and TRBJ1-2, is as follows: EPEVTQTPSHQVTQMGQEVILRCVPISNHLYFYWYRQILGQKVEFLVSFYNNEISEKSEIFDDQFSVERPDGSNFTLKIRSTKLEDSAMYFCASSKRETGVGYTFGSGTRLTVV.

Comment on this clone: At the DNA level, this CDR3 is encoded by other sequences in the same sample as well. This chain uses TRBV6-1 with TRBJ1-4; D not resolved. Trimming left V 2 bases short and J 5 bases short, with 6 bases between. CDR1 is MNHNS, CDR2 SASEGT, per germline. This CDR3 is built from 13 residues. The CDR3 nucleotides are TGTGCCAGCAGTGAACCGGGGAATGAAAAACTGTTTTTT. It yields the protein CASSEPGNEKLFF.

The chain couples TRBV7-2 to TRBJ1-2; D perhaps matches TRBD1 (6 bases). Germline V gene data show CDR1 as SGHTA and CDR2 as FQGNSA. Deletions cut 5 bases from V and 6 bases from J, with 16 bases between. The CDR3 is 14 residues long. DNA for the CDR3: TGTGCCAGCAGCCCCCTGGGGGGGCCCAATGGCTACACCTTC. It yields the protein CASSPLGGPNGYTF.

The chain employs TRBV19 and TRBJ2-3; TRBD1 or TRBD2 may be the D gene (5 bases each). Trimming removed 3 bases at V and 4 bases at J, with 8 bases between. The V gene's germline CDR1 is LNHDA and CDR2 SQIVND (reference sequence). This CDR3 spans 13 amino acids. The CDR3 nucleotides are TGTGCCAGTAGTATTCAGGGACCAGATACGCAGTATTTT. It specifies CASSIQGPDTQYF.